This paragraph covers one TCR beta chain sequence. The antigen remains undetermined. Sequencing used immunoSEQ multiplex PCR; TCRdb keeps in-frame clones, though not all of them. The sample gives some 150,000 clones, roughly 85% of which show up once; around 7.9% is in the top ten. This sample is drawn from a study of T cell responses to AZD1222 COVID-19 vaccine. General study findings and limits: Reportedly, nearly half the spike-specific TCRs target unmutated variant regions. Spike-specific TCR breadth and depth rose after two AZD1222 doses. The number of AZD1222 recipients seropositive at baseline was only six.

The germline V gene encodes CDR1 SGHRS and CDR2 YFSETQ. The V end lost 7 bases, the J end lost 0 bases, and 11 bases lay between the germline ends. The CDR3 loop spans 15 amino acids. Sequences were derived from peripheral blood, sampled 28 days after the second dose of the MenACWY control vaccine. The sequence was collected from an adult who received the MenACWY meningococcal vaccine as a control. The chain is built from TRBV5-1 and TRBJ2-6, with D possibly TRBD1 on 6 matching bases. The CDR3 DNA follows: TGCGCCAGCTCTGGGGGCAACTCTGGGGCCAACGTCCTGACTTTC. It encodes CASSGGNSGANVLTF.